Listed here is a single TCR beta chain. V lost 4 bases and J lost 6; bases outside the gene matches: 9. Germline V gene sequence: CDR1 SGHKS, CDR2 YYEKEE (reference sequence). The CDR3 spans 14 residues. This entry comes from a study of cytomegalovirus exposure and HLA in healthy donors. PCR involved 60 Vbeta and 13 Jbeta primers. The protocol was immunoSEQ multiplex PCR, while the TCRdb copy is restricted to in-frame clones and leaves out a portion. The sample lists about 150,000 clones; about 80% were seen once. The chain recombines TRBV5-5 with TRBJ1-2; 7 bases fit TRBD1. The sequenced material came from PBMCs. This sequence originates from a man under 40 in good health and CMV-seropositive. The CDR3 reads CASSRSGTAHGYTF. The CDR3 nucleotides read TGTGCCAGCAGCCGCTCTGGGACAGCTCATGGCTACACCTTC.